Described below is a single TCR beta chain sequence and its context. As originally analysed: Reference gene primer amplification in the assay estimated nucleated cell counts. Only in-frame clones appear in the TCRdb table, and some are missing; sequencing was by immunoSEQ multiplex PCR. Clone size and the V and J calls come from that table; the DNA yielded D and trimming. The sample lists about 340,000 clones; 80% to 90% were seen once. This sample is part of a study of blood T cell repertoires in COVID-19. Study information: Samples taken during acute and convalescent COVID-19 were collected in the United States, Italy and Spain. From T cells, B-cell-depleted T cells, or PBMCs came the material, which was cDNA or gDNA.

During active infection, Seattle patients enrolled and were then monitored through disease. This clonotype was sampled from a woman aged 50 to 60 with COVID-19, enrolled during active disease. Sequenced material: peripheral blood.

The CDR3 coding sequence is TGTGCCAGCAGCCACTTAGGGGACAGAACAGATACGCAGTATTTT. It is translated as CASSHLGDRTDTQYF. The V and J genes are TRBV3-1 (or the pseudogene TRBV3-2) and TRBJ2-3, with TRBD1 identical over 7 bases. Germline V gene lookup returns CDR1 LGHDT and CDR2 YNNKEL (reference sequence). This CDR3 spans 15 amino acids. The trim removed 3 bases at V and 3 bases at J, leaving 6 bases unmatched.